The text below deals with one T cell receptor (beta chain). These data are taken from a study of blood T cell repertoires in COVID-19. As for the study in general: Some COVID-19 samples were acute and others convalescent; all came from the United States, Italy and Spain. The cDNA or gDNA used as material had been derived from T cells, B-cell-depleted T cells, or PBMCs.

Patients at the Seattle site were enrolled during active infection and followed longitudinally. The V end was cut by 2 bases, the J end by 6 bases, with 15 bases between. The CDR3 loop spans 15 amino acids. Germline CDR1 and CDR2: MNHEY and SMNVEV (reference sequence). Authors' data handling: Amplification of reference gene primers was used by the study to estimate nucleated cell counts. Sequencing used immunoSEQ multiplex PCR; TCRdb keeps in-frame clones, though not all of them. V, J and clone size are taken as reported in that table, and D and trimming were inferred from the DNA itself. The sample has about 480,000 clones, 89% seen once.

Sequenced material: peripheral blood. The V gene is TRBV27, the J gene TRBJ2-3; a weak D match, TRBD1 (5 bases). This clonotype originated in a man between 18 and 35 years old with COVID-19, enrolled during active disease. CDR3 protein: CASSLGAGQGDTQYF. In DNA, the CDR3 is TGTGCCAGCAGTTTAGGGGCAGGGCAGGGTGATACGCAGTATTTT.